The 14 T cell receptor beta chains in this list originate from one sample, sequenced in a study of T cells after yellow fever vaccination (dated by TCRdb to 2018 to 2020). The method behind the library was 5' RACE. Reads for this sample came from an Illumina HiSeq 2500. TCRdb reprocessing: public reads trimmed at Q25 with fastp, clones called with MiXCR, in-frame beta chains kept. Each CDR3 protein gets just one entry, which takes the most common genes and DNA from the rows behind it. The sample profile shows fewer than 400,000 distinct CDR3 sequences; roughly 6.1% of them were found once. The ten largest clonotypes hold about 15% of the sample. In light of the paper, this sample's treatment or condition label describes: live attenuated yellow fever vaccine strain. The input for sequencing was PBMCs, taken 5 days after the yellow fever booster vaccination. The receptors originated from a man aged 25-45 years who received the YFV17D yellow fever vaccine.

This clonotype was counted at least ten times. The chain links TRBV5-8 to TRBJ1-4; tentatively, D is TRBD1 (6 bases). The V and J ends lost 2 bases and 6 bases respectively, with 17 bases between them. The CDR3 sequence is 16 residues long. Germline V gene lookup returns CDR1 SGHTS and CDR2 YDEGEE. The CDR3 DNA sequence: TGTGCCAGCAGCTTCCAGATATCGGGGGGCGATGAAAAACTGTTTTTT. It translates to CASSFQISGGDEKLFF.

This clonotype appeared many times. V gene TRBV5-1 combines with J gene TRBJ2-1, with 14 bases that match TRBD2. The CDR3 loop spans 17 amino acids. The germline gives CDR1 SGHRS, CDR2 YFSETQ. The ends lost 4 bases at V and 8 bases at J; junction bases unmatched: 11. The CDR3 sequence is CASSPRPTSGRADEQFF. CDR3 in DNA: TGCGCCAGCAGCCCACGCCCGACTAGCGGGAGGGCAGATGAGCAGTTCTTC.

This clonotype was observed many times. The chain recombines TRBV3-1 with TRBJ1-2; TRBD1 might be the D (6 bases). CDR3 size: 13 residues. Germline CDR1 LGHDT, CDR2 YNNKEL (reference sequence). With 3 bases removed from V and 4 bases from J, the gap between germline ends came to 9 bases. Here the CDR3 reads CASSQGHIYGYTF. The CDR3 DNA is TGTGCCAGCAGCCAGGGACACATCTATGGCTACACCTTC.

This clonotype turned up a few times. V gene TRBV12-3 or TRBV12-4 combines with J gene TRBJ2-5; the D is unclear. CDR3 length: 14 amino acids. Between the trimmed V and J ends, which lost 4 bases and 3 bases, there was a span of 12 bases. CDR3 protein: CASSYPHREETQYF. CDR3 DNA sequence: TGTGCCAGCAGTTACCCACACAGAGAAGAGACCCAGTACTTC.

This clonotype was found a few times. The rearrangement links TRBV12-3 or TRBV12-4 to TRBJ1-1; D perhaps matches TRBD1 (5 bases). This CDR3 region has 14 residues. V dropped 3 bases and J dropped 11 bases, with 19 bases sitting between them. In DNA form, the CDR3 reads TGTGCCAGCAGTTTTGATTCGGTCGAACGGGGGGCTTTCTTT. This sequence encodes CASSFDSVERGAFF.

At least ten counts were recorded for this clonotype. The V call is TRBV3-1, the J call TRBJ1-1, with D unresolved. The CDR3 covers 15 residues. The germline V and J ends were trimmed by 1 base and 7 bases, with 16 bases remaining between them. CDR1 is LGHDT and CDR2 is YNNKEL in the germline V gene (reference sequence). The DNA of the CDR3 is TGTGCCAGCAGCCAAGGGTACCAGGTCTTCGGTGAAGCTTTCTTT. Translation: CASSQGYQVFGEAFF.

J is TRBJ2-3 and V is TRBV14; D is perhaps TRBD2 (5 bases). The germline V gene encodes CDR1 SGHDN and CDR2 FVKESK. The CDR3 is made up of 15 amino acids. Trimming cost V 4 bases and J 6 bases, with 17 bases left between them. DNA of the CDR3: TGTGCCAGCAGCCGTAGCGCCCATCTATTGGATACGCAGTATTTT. This codes for CASSRSAHLLDTQYF.

This clonotype has more than one count but fewer than ten. Written as DNA, the CDR3 is TGTGCCAGCAGTTTCTCGGGTTGGGGCACTGAAGCTTTCTTT. Its translation: CASSFSGWGTEAFF. The genes are TRBV12-3 or TRBV12-4 and TRBJ1-1, with unresolved D. V was shortened by 3 bases and J by 4 bases, with 12 bases between the two germline ends. The CDR3 totals 14 residues.

This clonotype has more than one count but fewer than ten. The gene calls are TRBV12-3 or TRBV12-4 and TRBJ2-3, with 7 bases matching TRBD2. After removal of 7 bases from V and 5 bases from J, the junction contained 9 bases not matched to a gene. The CDR3 has 14 residues. CDR3 coding DNA: TGTGCCAGCATCTGGAGCGGGATAGGAGATACGCAGTATTTT. Encoded protein: CASIWSGIGDTQYF.

This chain links TRBV20-1 with TRBJ2-1, with 7 bases matching TRBD1. V gave up 5 bases and J gave up 2 bases; unmatched junction bases: 3. This CDR3 has 13 amino acids. Per the germline V gene, CDR1 is DFQATT and CDR2 is SNEGSKA (reference sequence). CDR3 amino acids: CSALQGTYNEQFF. The CDR3 nucleotides are TGCAGTGCTTTACAGGGGACCTACAATGAGCAGTTCTTC.

This clonotype was observed many times. V gene TRBV7-8 combines with J gene TRBJ2-3, with D possibly TRBD2 on 5 matching bases. CDR1 is SGHVS and CDR2 is FQNEAQ in the germline V gene. There are 16 residues in the CDR3. The ends were cut back, 0 bases at V and 1 base at J, with 11 bases in the middle. CDR3 in amino acids: CASSLALNGGTDTQYF. The CDR3 bases are TGTGCCAGCAGCTTAGCGCTCAACGGGGGCACAGATACGCAGTATTTT.

This clonotype was seen ten or more times. This chain joins TRBV29-1 and TRBJ2-2; 7 nucleotides match TRBD2. CDR3 length: 13 residues. Losses at the gene ends were 8 bases for V and 6 bases for J; bases not matched to a gene: 9. The germline gives CDR1 SQVTM, CDR2 ANQGSEA. CDR3 DNA sequence: TGCAGCTTTCGACCGACTAGCTCCGGGGAGCTGTTTTTT. Amino acid sequence: CSFRPTSSGELFF.

In this sample, this clonotype turned up many times. The chain employs TRBV7-9 and TRBJ1-5; 7 bases map to TRBD1. V dropped 1 base and J dropped 7; count of bases not matched to a gene: 4. This CDR3 is 14 amino acids long. CDR1 is SEHNR, CDR2 FQNEAQ, per germline (reference sequence). This chain's CDR3 is CASSLGQGPQPQHF. The DNA of the CDR3 is TGTGCCAGCAGCTTAGGACAGGGCCCCCAGCCCCAGCATTTT.

This clonotype was counted ten times or more. A junction end diverges from the germline sequence, so it may reflect a read error. The V and J genes are TRBV28 and TRBJ2-1; D is uncertain. CDR1 and CDR2 (germline): MDHEN, SYDVKM. CDR3 size: 14 residues. CDR3 coding DNA: TGCGCCAGCAGCTTCACGGACTCCTACAATGAGCAGTTCTTC. It yields the protein CASSFTDSYNEQFF.